The sequence of this TCR beta chain was determined in a study of OX40 agonist ivuxolimab in advanced cancers. The wider study: The dose of intravenous ivuxolimab that patients received every 2 weeks ranged from 0.01 to 10 mg/kg. General study results and limits: More expanded clones were seen, on average, in CD8+ T cells than in CD4+.

CDR1 is SGDLS and CDR2 is YYNGEE in the germline V gene. The CDR3 length is 15 residues. V lost 0 bases to trimming and J lost 2 bases, with 9 bases between them. Using immunoSEQ multiplex PCR, the repertoire was profiled, and TCRdb retains in-frame clones only, with some absent. The sample holds tens of thousands of clones, 85% to 90% seen once. Concerning this clone itself: Its specificity is not known.

The chain couples TRBV9 to TRBJ1-3; the D is unclear. This sequence originates from an adult with an advanced solid tumor such as melanoma, head and neck, liver or kidney cancer. The sample here was CD4+ or CD8+ T cells sorted from blood, taken in a trial of the OX40 agonist ivuxolimab. The CDR3 region has the DNA TGTGCCAGCAGCGTAGACGGCCGGCCTGGAAACACCATATATTTT. It encodes CASSVDGRPGNTIYF.